This entry concerns a single TCR beta chain. The target antigen is unknown. Donors were healthy HIV-negative adults without recent acute infections or vaccinations. This entry is derived from a study of shared clonotypes between healthy human individuals. Study overall: A donor's plate count was three for CD4 naive and three for CD4 memory; CD8 naive had two and CD8 memory one.

Study outcomes and limitations: Represented diversity, genetic and exposure-history alike, was limited by few donors.

Assay execution took place at the deep level. Using immunoSEQ multiplex PCR, the repertoire was profiled, and TCRdb retains in-frame clones only, with some absent. The sample has 2 million to 2.5 million clones; 95% are singletons. The clonotype was recovered from a man younger than 35 in good health. The sample comprised naive CD4+ T cells sorted from blood. Subset indicated: CD45RA+ positively selected.

The CDR3 reads CASSLESWWEGDNEQFF. In DNA, the CDR3 is TGTGCCAGCAGCTTAGAATCATGGTGGGAGGGCGACAATGAGCAGTTCTTC. The J gene is TRBJ2-1, the V gene TRBV7-2; TRBD2 matches at 7 bases. CDR1 and CDR2 from the germline V gene are SGHTA and FQGNSA. With V trimmed by 1 base and J by 5 bases, 11 bases remained unmatched. The CDR3 extends over 17 amino acids.